A selection of T cell receptor beta chains follows, all from one sample in a study of CD8+ T cells in alopecia areata. Produced via immunoSEQ multiplex PCR; TCRdb's table is partial and in-frame only. The sample includes around 100,000 clones, roughly 41% of them seen just once. Sequenced sample: CD4+ T cells sorted from blood. The receptor source for this set is a human donor with alopecia areata. The CDR3 runs from the conserved cysteine through the conserved F or W. Fields, in order: D gene, V gene, clone size, J gene, CDR3 protein, CDR3 DNA. The D gene is left open where the match is weak. Size tells how often a clone was seen (once, few, many) or the class of an expanded clone, and some rows leave it out.

D: NA; V: TRBV28; size: few; J: TRBJ2-5; CDR3: CASRSHPQEAQYF; DNA: TGTGCCAGCAGAAGCCATCCTCAAGAGGCCCAGTACTTC
D: NA; V: TRBV7-6; size: NA; J: TRBJ2-2; CDR3: CASSLGPSPNTGELFF; DNA: TGTGCCAGCAGCTTAGGCCCTAGCCCAAACACCGGGGAGCTGTTTTTT
D: TRBD2; V: TRBV30; size: NA; J: TRBJ2-1; CDR3: CAWSGLAFYNEQFF; DNA: TGTGCCTGGAGTGGACTAGCGTTCTACAATGAGCAGTTCTTC
D: NA; V: TRBV2; size: NA; J: TRBJ2-3; CDR3: CASRKQFTDTQYF; DNA: TGTGCCAGCCGCAAACAGTTCACAGATACGCAGTATTTT
D: NA; V: TRBV11-2; size: NA; J: TRBJ2-7; CDR3: CASSLGPTTYEQYF; DNA: TGTGCCAGCAGCTTAGGGCCAACCACCTACGAGCAGTACTTC
D: TRBD2; V: TRBV7-3; size: few; J: TRBJ2-7; CDR3: CASTKRTSGYEQYF; DNA: TGTGCCAGCACCAAACGGACTAGCGGATACGAGCAGTACTTC
D: TRBD2; V: TRBV29-1; size: NA; J: TRBJ2-1; CDR3: CSVRLAGWNEQFF; DNA: TGCAGCGTGCGACTAGCGGGATGGAATGAGCAGTTCTTC
D: TRBD1; V: TRBV29-1; size: NA; J: TRBJ2-3; CDR3: CSVARGRGIADTQYF; DNA: TGCAGCGTTGCCCGCGGCAGGGGGATAGCAGATACGCAGTATTTT
D: NA; V: TRBV28; size: few; J: TRBJ2-7; CDR3: CASSYLTEQYF; DNA: TGTGCCAGCAGTTACCTCACCGAGCAGTACTTC
D: NA; V: TRBV7-2; size: NA; J: TRBJ2-7; CDR3: CASSLGKGGEQYF; DNA: TGTGCCAGCAGCTTAGGCAAGGGCGGCGAGCAGTACTTC
D: NA; V: TRBV30; size: NA; J: TRBJ1-1; CDR3: CAWAEGGPTEAFF; DNA: TGTGCCTGGGCTGAGGGGGGGCCCACTGAAGCTTTCTTT
D: NA; V: TRBV5-1; size: NA; J: TRBJ2-1; CDR3: CASSLAGLNEQFF; DNA: TGCGCCAGCAGCTTGGCGGGTCTGAATGAGCAGTTCTTC
D: NA; V: TRBV27; size: few; J: TRBJ1-1; CDR3: CASSPGGRNTEAFF; DNA: TGTGCCAGCAGTCCCGGGGGGCGAAACACTGAAGCTTTCTTT
D: NA; V: TRBV6-5; size: once; J: TRBJ2-3; CDR3: CAVSSGTHPGDTQYF; DNA: TGTGCCGTCTCGAGCGGTACCCACCCCGGTGATACGCAGTATTTT
D: TRBD1; V: TRBV28; size: NA; J: TRBJ2-1; CDR3: CASSLVTGQGRNEQFF; DNA: TGTGCCAGCAGTTTGGTAACGGGACAGGGTCGCAATGAGCAGTTCTTC
D: NA; V: TRBV30; size: NA; J: TRBJ2-3; CDR3: CAWILRTGYRDTQYF; DNA: TGTGCCTGGATCCTCCGCACAGGGTACAGGGATACGCAGTATTTT
D: NA; V: TRBV13; size: few; J: TRBJ1-3; CDR3: CASSQERNTIYF; DNA: TGTGCCAGCAGCCAAGAACGAAACACCATATATTTT
D: NA; V: TRBV5-1; size: NA; J: TRBJ2-2; CDR3: CASSLVFRGRGTGELFF; DNA: TGCGCCAGCAGCTTGGTGTTCCGGGGAAGAGGGACCGGGGAGCTGTTTTTT
D: NA; V: TRBV10-3; size: few; J: TRBJ2-5; CDR3: CAISEKFGETQYF; DNA: TGTGCCATCAGTGAAAAGTTTGGAGAGACCCAGTACTTC
D: NA; V: TRBV14; size: few; J: TRBJ2-1; CDR3: CASSQRRGLRDNEQFF; DNA: TGTGCCAGCAGCCAAAGGCGGGGTCTGCGAGACAATGAGCAGTTCTTC
D: TRBD1; V: TRBV30; size: NA; J: TRBJ1-2; CDR3: CAWSDLTGGADGYTF; DNA: TGTGCCTGGAGTGACCTAACAGGGGGCGCAGATGGCTACACCTTC
D: NA; V: TRBV9; size: few; J: TRBJ1-1; CDR3: CASSVTLNTEAFF; DNA: TGTGCCAGCAGCGTAACACTGAACACTGAAGCTTTCTTT
D: TRBD1; V: TRBV18; size: NA; J: TRBJ2-2; CDR3: CASSPGQGNTGELFF; DNA: TGTGCCAGCTCGCCGGGACAGGGAAACACCGGGGAGCTGTTTTTT
D: NA; V: TRBV29-1; size: NA; J: TRBJ2-6; CDR3: CSVTGTGANVLTF; DNA: TGCAGCGTAACAGGGACTGGGGCCAACGTCCTGACTTTC
D: TRBD1; V: TRBV25-1; size: NA; J: TRBJ1-2; CDR3: CASSEYGRGQRGYTF; DNA: TGTGCCAGCAGTGAATATGGCAGGGGGCAACGGGGCTACACCTTC
D: NA; V: TRBV5-1; size: NA; J: TRBJ2-3; CDR3: CASSLARETSTDTQYF; DNA: TGCGCCAGCAGCTTGGCCCGAGAAACTAGCACAGATACGCAGTATTTT
D: NA; V: TRBV7-2; size: NA; J: TRBJ1-2; CDR3: CASSSRTESAIYGYTF; DNA: TGTGCCAGCAGTTCTCGCACCGAGAGCGCGATATATGGCTACACCTTC
D: TRBD2; V: TRBV7-9; size: few; J: TRBJ2-7; CDR3: CASSYPGGAVGEQYF; DNA: TGTGCCAGCAGCTACCCCGGGGGGGCCGTAGGCGAGCAGTACTTC
D: NA; V: TRBV7-9; size: many; J: TRBJ2-1; CDR3: CASSLGGGGHSFEQFF; DNA: TGTGCCAGCAGCTTAGGAGGCGGGGGCCACTCTTTTGAGCAGTTCTTC